The rows below give T cell receptor beta chains drawn from one sample of a study of spatial heterogeneity in lung cancer. TCRdb called the 5' RACE reads again in MiXCR, with one record for every CDR3 protein. Of about 2,000 distinct CDR3 sequences listed, approximately 5.6% are singletons. Sample: lung tumor tissue, taken at surgery. These receptors all come from a male donor with early-stage non-small cell lung cancer. Both conserved end residues are part of each CDR3. D genes are given only for firm matches. The size entry gives once, few, many or a size class.

D: NA
size: medium-sized
V: TRBV23-1
J: TRBJ2-7
CDR3: CASSHLGRLTYQEQYF
DNA: TGCGCCAGCAGTCATCTGGGCCGCCTCACGTACCAAGAGCAGTACTTC

D: TRBD1
size: medium-sized
V: TRBV5-4
J: TRBJ2-7
CDR3: CASSPGAGQGSDEQYF
DNA: TGTGCCAGCAGCCCGGGGGCGGGACAGGGGTCCGACGAGCAGTACTTC

D: TRBD1
size: medium-sized
V: TRBV6-1
J: TRBJ2-3
CDR3: CAARDRLDTQYF
DNA: TGTGCCGCTAGGGACAGGCTAGATACGCAGTATTTT

D: TRBD2
size: medium-sized
V: TRBV18
J: TRBJ2-7
CDR3: CASSPSTSGRLDEQYF
DNA: TGTGCCAGCTCACCCTCGACTAGCGGGAGATTGGACGAGCAGTACTTC

D: NA
size: medium-sized
V: TRBV29-1
J: TRBJ2-1
CDR3: CSVEGEWANEQFF
DNA: TGCAGCGTTGAGGGGGAATGGGCCAATGAGCAGTTCTTC

D: NA
size: medium-sized
V: TRBV7-8
J: TRBJ1-5
CDR3: CASSLGSVNQPQHF
DNA: TGTGCCAGCAGCTTGGGTTCTGTCAATCAGCCCCAGCATTTT

D: NA
size: medium-sized
V: TRBV3-1
J: TRBJ1-1
CDR3: CASSQGQWSGAFF
DNA: TGTGCCAGCAGCCAAGGACAGTGGAGTGGAGCTTTCTTT

D: TRBD2
size: large
V: TRBV7-8
J: TRBJ2-6
CDR3: CASSLDSGRLSGANVLTF
DNA: TGTGCCAGCAGCTTAGATAGCGGGAGGCTCTCTGGGGCCAACGTCCTGACTTTC

D: NA
size: medium-sized
V: TRBV25-1
J: TRBJ2-7
CDR3: CASSQRQVSEQYF
DNA: TGTGCCAGCAGCCAAAGGCAGGTTTCCGAGCAGTACTTC

D: NA
size: many
V: TRBV25-1
J: TRBJ2-3
CDR3: CASSETFDTQYF
DNA: TGTGCCAGCAGTGAAACGTTTGATACGCAGTATTTT

D: NA
size: medium-sized
V: TRBV20-1
J: TRBJ2-1
CDR3: CSASSREKDEQFF
DNA: TGCAGTGCTAGTTCTCGGGAGAAGGATGAGCAGTTCTTC